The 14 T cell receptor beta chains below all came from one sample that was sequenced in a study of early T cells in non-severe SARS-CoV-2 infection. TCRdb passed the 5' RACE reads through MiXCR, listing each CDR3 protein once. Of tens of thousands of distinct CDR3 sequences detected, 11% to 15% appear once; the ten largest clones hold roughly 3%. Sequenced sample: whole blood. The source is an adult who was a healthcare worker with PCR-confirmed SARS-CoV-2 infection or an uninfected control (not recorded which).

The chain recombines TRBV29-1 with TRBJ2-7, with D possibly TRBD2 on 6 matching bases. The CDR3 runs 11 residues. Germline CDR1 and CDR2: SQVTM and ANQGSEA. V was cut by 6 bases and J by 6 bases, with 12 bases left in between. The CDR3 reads CSVPYGGEQYF. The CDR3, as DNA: TGCAGCGTCCCCTACGGGGGCGAGCAGTACTTC.

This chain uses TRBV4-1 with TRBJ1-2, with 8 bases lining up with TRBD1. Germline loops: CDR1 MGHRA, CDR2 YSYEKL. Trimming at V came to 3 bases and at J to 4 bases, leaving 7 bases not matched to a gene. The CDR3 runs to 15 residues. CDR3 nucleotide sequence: TGCGCCAGCAGCCACCCTCCACAGGGGGTCTATGGCTACACCTTC. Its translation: CASSHPPQGVYGYTF.

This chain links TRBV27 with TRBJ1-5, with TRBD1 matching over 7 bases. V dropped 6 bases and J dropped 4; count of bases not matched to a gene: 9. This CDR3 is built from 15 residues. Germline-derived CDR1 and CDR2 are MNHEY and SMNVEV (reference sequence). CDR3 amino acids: CASSRQGIGNQPQHF. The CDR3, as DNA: TGTGCCAGCAGCCGACAGGGAATCGGGAATCAGCCCCAGCATTTT.

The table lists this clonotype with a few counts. The DNA for the CDR3 is TGTGCCAGCAGCCCGCACCCCACCCTAGCGGCCCAAGAGACCCAGTACTTC. Translating gives CASSPHPTLAAQETQYF. The rearrangement joins TRBV4-2 to TRBJ2-5, with 7 bases matching TRBD2. This CDR3 is built from 17 residues. V gave up 4 bases and J gave up 1 base; unmatched junction bases: 12. Germline CDR1 is LGHNA and CDR2 is YNFKEQ.

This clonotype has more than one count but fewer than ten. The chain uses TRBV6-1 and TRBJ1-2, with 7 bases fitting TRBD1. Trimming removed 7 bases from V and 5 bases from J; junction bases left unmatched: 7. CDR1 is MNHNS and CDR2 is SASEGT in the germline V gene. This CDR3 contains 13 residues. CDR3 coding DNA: TGTGCCAGCAACAAGGGACAGTATTATGGCTACACCTTC. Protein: CASNKGQYYGYTF.

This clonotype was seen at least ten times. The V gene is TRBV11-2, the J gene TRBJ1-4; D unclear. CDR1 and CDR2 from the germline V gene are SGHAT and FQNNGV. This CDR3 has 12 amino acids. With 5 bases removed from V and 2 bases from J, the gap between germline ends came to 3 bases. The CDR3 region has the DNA TGTGCCAGCAGCGTTACTAATGAAAAACTGTTTTTT. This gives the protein CASSVTNEKLFF.

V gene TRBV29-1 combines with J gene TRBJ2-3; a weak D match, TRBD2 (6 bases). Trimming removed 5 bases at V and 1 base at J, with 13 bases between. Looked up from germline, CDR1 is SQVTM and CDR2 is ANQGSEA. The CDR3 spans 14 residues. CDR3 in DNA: TGCAGCGTTCAGCTGGGGGGAGGCACAGATACGCAGTATTTT. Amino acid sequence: CSVQLGGGTDTQYF.

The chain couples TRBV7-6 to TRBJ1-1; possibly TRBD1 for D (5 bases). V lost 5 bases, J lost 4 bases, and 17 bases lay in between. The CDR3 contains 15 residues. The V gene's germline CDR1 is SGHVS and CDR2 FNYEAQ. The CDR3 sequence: CASSLEITGFTEAFF. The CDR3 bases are TGTGCCAGCAGCCTGGAAATCACAGGCTTCACTGAAGCTTTCTTT.

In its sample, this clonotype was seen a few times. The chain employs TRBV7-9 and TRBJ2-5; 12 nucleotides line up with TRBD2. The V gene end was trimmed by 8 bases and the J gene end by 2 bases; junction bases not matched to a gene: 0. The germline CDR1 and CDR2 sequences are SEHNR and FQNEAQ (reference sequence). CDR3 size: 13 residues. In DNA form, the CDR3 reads TGTGCCAGCGGACTAGCGGGACAAGAGACCCAGTACTTC. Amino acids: CASGLAGQETQYF.

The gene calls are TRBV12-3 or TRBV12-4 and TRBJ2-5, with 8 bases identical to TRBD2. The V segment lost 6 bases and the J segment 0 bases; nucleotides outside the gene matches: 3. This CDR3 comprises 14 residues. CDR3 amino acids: CASSLLADQETQYF. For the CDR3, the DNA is TGTGCCAGCAGCCTACTAGCGGACCAAGAGACCCAGTACTTC.

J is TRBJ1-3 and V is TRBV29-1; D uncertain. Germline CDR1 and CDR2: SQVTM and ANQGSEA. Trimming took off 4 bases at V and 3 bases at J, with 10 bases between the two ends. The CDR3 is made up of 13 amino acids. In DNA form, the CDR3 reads TGCAGCGTTGCGGTGGGAATTGGAAACACCATATATTTT. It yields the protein CSVAVGIGNTIYF.

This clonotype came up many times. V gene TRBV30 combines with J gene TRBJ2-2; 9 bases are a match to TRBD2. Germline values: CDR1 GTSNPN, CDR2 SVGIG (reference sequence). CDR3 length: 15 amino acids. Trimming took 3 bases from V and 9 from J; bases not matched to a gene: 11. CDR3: CAWSSHVAGARELFF. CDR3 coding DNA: TGTGCCTGGAGCAGCCATGTAGCGGGAGCCCGGGAGCTGTTTTTT.

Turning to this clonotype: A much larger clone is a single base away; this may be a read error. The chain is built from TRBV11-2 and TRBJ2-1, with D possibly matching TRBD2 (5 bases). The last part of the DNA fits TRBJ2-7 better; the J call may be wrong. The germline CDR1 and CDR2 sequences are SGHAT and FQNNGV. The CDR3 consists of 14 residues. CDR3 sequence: CASSLAGSYNEQYF. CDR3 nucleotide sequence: TGTGCCAGCAGCTTAGCGGGGTCCTACAATGAGCAGTACTTC.

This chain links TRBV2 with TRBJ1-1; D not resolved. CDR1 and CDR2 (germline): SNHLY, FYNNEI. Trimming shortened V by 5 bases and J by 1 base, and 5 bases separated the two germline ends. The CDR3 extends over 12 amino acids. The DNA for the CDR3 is TGTGCCAGCAGTATGGGGAACACTGAAGCTTTCTTT. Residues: CASSMGNTEAFF.